This TCR beta chain was sequenced for a study of a mutant IDH1 vaccine in newly diagnosed glioma. Study-wide context: Patients received eight vaccinations in weeks 1, 3, 5, 7, 11, 15, 19, 23.

Using immunoSEQ multiplex PCR, the repertoire was profiled, and TCRdb retains in-frame clones only, with some absent. The data hold around 40,000 clones, with around 84% observed a single time. Documented time point: week 11, during vaccination. Vaccinated patients received 300 ug of mutant IDH1 20-mer peptide per dose, with topical imiquimod. This clone was counted a single time. What it binds is not known. There are 15 residues in the CDR3. Trimming took off 4 bases at V and 0 bases at J, with 9 bases between the two ends. Germline V gene lookup returns CDR1 MGHRA and CDR2 YSYEKL. Material: PBMCs, obtained from a glioma patient whose treatment included an IDH1 peptide vaccine. The J gene is TRBJ1-4, the V gene TRBV4-1, with D unclear. This sequence originates from a man aged 35 to 55 with glioma. The CDR3 spells CASSLKSTTNEKLFF. The CDR3 coding sequence is TGCGCCAGCAGCCTAAAGTCGACAACTAATGAAAAACTGTTTTTT.